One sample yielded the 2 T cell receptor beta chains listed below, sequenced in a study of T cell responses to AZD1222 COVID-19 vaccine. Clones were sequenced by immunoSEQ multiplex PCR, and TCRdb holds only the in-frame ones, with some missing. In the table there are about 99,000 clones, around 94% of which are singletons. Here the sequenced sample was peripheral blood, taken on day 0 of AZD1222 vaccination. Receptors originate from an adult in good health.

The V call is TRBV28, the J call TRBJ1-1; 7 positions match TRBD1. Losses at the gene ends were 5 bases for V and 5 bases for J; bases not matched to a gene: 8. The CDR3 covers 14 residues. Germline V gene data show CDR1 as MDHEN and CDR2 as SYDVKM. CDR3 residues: CASSLPGQRTEAFF. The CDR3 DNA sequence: TGTGCCAGCAGTCTCCCGGGACAGAGGACTGAAGCTTTCTTT.

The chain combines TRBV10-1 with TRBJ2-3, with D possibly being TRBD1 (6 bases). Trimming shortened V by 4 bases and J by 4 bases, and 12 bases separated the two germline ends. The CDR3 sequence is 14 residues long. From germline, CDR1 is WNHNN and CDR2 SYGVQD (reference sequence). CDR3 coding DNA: TGCGCCAGCAGTGGGACAGCTTTTCCAGATACGCAGTATTTT. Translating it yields CASSGTAFPDTQYF.